Shown below are 29 T cell receptor beta chains from a single sample sequenced in a study of patients and donors after allogeneic stem cell transplantation. Using its own MiXCR run on the RT-PCR reads, TCRdb lists one record per CDR3 protein. The sample consists of about 960,000 distinct CDR3 sequences, roughly 18% of them appearing once. Sequencing input: blood, either unsorted or a sorted T cell fraction (not recorded which). These receptors came from a human donor who was either an allogeneic HSCT recipient or a stem cell or donor lymphocyte infusion donor (not recorded which). It is not recorded whose cells these are; they may come from a transplant donor.

This clonotype was recorded a few times. J is TRBJ1-1 and V is TRBV4-1, with a tentative D call TRBD1 (5 bases). V lost 4 bases to trimming and J lost 5 bases, with 17 bases between them. The germline gives CDR1 MGHRA, CDR2 YSYEKL. The CDR3 consists of 15 residues. In DNA, the CDR3 is TGCGCCAGCAGCCCCGGGCAGGGTTCGGGGACTGAAGCTTTCTTT. Its protein product is CASSPGQGSGTEAFF.

This rearrangement joins TRBV20-1 to TRBJ2-4; D is unresolved. The ends were cut back, 2 bases at V and 0 bases at J, with 14 bases in the middle. Germline CDR1 DFQATT, CDR2 SNEGSKA (reference sequence). This CDR3 is built from 16 residues. Here the CDR3 reads CSARIYESLAKNIQYF. For the CDR3, the DNA is TGCAGTGCTAGAATATACGAGTCGCTAGCCAAAAACATTCAGTACTTC.

A few counts support this clonotype. The chain combines TRBV21-1 with TRBJ2-3. TRBV21-1 is designated a pseudogene. The CDR3 loop spans 16 amino acids. The CDR3 loop is CASSKKLPSYGDTQYF. The CDR3 nucleotides read TGTGCCAGCAGCAAAAAACTACCTTCCTATGGAGATACGCAGTATTTT.

This clonotype showed up just a few times. V and J are TRBV24-1 and TRBJ2-1, with 7 bases lining up with TRBD1. The CDR3 runs 15 residues. Trimming cost V 4 bases and J 6 bases; bases outside gene matches: 8. CDR1 is KGHDR and CDR2 is SFDVKD in the germline V gene. CDR3 sequence reads: CATSEVQRQGNEQFF. In nucleotides, the CDR3 is TGTGCCACCAGTGAGGTCCAGAGACAGGGCAATGAGCAGTTCTTC.

V usage is TRBV7-2 and J usage is TRBJ2-7, with 8 bases that match TRBD2. V gave up 5 bases and J gave up 2 bases; unmatched junction bases: 8. CDR1 is SGHTA and CDR2 is FQGNSA in the germline V gene. The CDR3 loop spans 15 amino acids. The CDR3 coding sequence is TGTGCCAGCAGCCCCATTAGGGGACTAGCCTACGAGCAGTACTTC. It codes for CASSPIRGLAYEQYF.

The chain links TRBV9 to TRBJ1-3; no reliable D call. Germline CDR1 SGDLS, CDR2 YYNGEE. The CDR3 contains 17 residues. Trimming shortened V by 0 bases and J by 0 bases, and 13 bases separated the two germline ends. As DNA, the CDR3 is TGTGCCAGCAGCGTAGAGGAAGCAGGTGTCTCTGGAAACACCATATATTTT. This encodes CASSVEEAGVSGNTIYF.

This clonotype has a handful of counts. The chain employs TRBV7-2 and TRBJ1-1; D unclear. Per the germline V gene, CDR1 is SGHTA and CDR2 is FQGNSA. V gave up 5 bases and J gave up 0 bases, with 13 bases separating them. The CDR3 length is 15 residues. CDR3 protein: CASSRMPTMNTEAFF. CDR3 nucleotide sequence: TGTGCCAGCAGCCGCATGCCGACCATGAACACTGAAGCTTTCTTT. Full variable domain (rest looked up from reference TRBV7-2 and TRBJ1-1): GAGVSQSPSNKVTEKGKDVELRCDPISGHTALYWYRQSLGQGLEFLIYFQGNSAPDKSGLPSDRFSAERTGGSVSTLTIQRTQQEDSAVYLCASSRMPTMNTEAFFGQGTRLTVV.

This clonotype was recorded a few times. The J gene is TRBJ1-2, the V gene TRBV5-1, with D hard to call. V lost 4 bases and J 4 bases, leaving 14 bases between the germline ends. Looked up from germline, CDR1 is SGHRS and CDR2 is YFSETQ. The CDR3 runs to 14 residues. The CDR3 sequence: CASSALQRSYGYTF. CDR3 nucleotides: TGCGCCAGCAGCGCCTTACAGCGTTCCTATGGCTACACCTTC.

This clonotype came up a few times. This chain connects TRBV7-2 to TRBJ1-1; D remains unclear. This CDR3 region has 14 residues. Germline V gene sequence: CDR1 SGHTA, CDR2 FQGNSA. Trimming shortened V by 2 bases and J by 1 base, and 8 bases separated the two germline ends. The CDR3 sequence is CASSLYGGNTEAFF. CDR3 in DNA: TGTGCCAGCAGCTTATATGGCGGGAACACTGAAGCTTTCTTT.

This clonotype was recorded a few times. This chain joins TRBV4-2 and TRBJ1-2; 7 nucleotides agree with TRBD1. CDR3 length equals 15 residues. The junction had 8 bases not matched to a gene; V was cut back by 0 bases and J by 7 bases. In germline, CDR1 is LGHNA, CDR2 YNFKEQ. The CDR3 DNA sequence: TGTGCCAGCAGCCAAGACATCGTCCAGGGGGGTGGCTACACCTTC. It codes for CASSQDIVQGGGYTF.

CDR3 DNA sequence: TGTGCCAGCAGCTCCGAGGACAGGGGGAGGGCTGAAGCTTTCTTT. Amino acid sequence: CASSSEDRGRAEAFF. The genes are TRBV9 and TRBJ1-1, with 10 nucleotides matching TRBD1. The CDR3 contains 15 residues. The V segment lost 4 bases and the J segment 6 bases; nucleotides outside the gene matches: 9. The germline V gene encodes CDR1 SGDLS and CDR2 YYNGEE.

The rearrangement joins TRBV15 to TRBJ2-1, with 10 positions matching TRBD2. The germline V gene encodes CDR1 LNHNV and CDR2 YYDKDF (reference sequence). The CDR3 runs to 15 residues. The V segment lost 5 bases and the J segment 5 bases; nucleotides outside the gene matches: 6. The CDR3 loop reads CATSGTSGIHNEQFF. CDR3 DNA: TGTGCCACCAGCGGAACTAGCGGGATCCACAATGAGCAGTTCTTC.

The chain couples TRBV11-3 to TRBJ2-2; 7 bases map to TRBD2. The CDR3 runs to 13 residues. Germline V gives CDR1 SGHNT, CDR2 YENEEA. With V trimmed by 8 bases and J by 6 bases, 6 bases remained unmatched. The chain's CDR3 is CASAGAGAGELFF. CDR3 DNA: TGTGCCAGCGCCGGGGCGGGGGCCGGGGAGCTGTTTTTT.

At least ten counts were recorded for this clonotype. The chain uses TRBV12-3 or TRBV12-4 and TRBJ2-2; no clear D. The CDR3 runs to 15 residues. V lost 3 bases and J lost 1, with 9 bases in between. The CDR3 region has the DNA TGTGCCAGCAGTTTTGGGCCAGGGAACACCGGGGAGCTGTTTTTT. Translated, it gives CASSFGPGNTGELFF.

Many counts were recorded for this clonotype. The V call is TRBV4-2, the J call TRBJ1-5; no definite D call. This CDR3 has 14 amino acids. Germline assignment: CDR1 LGHNA and CDR2 YNFKEQ. Trimming stripped 2 bases from V and 3 bases from J, with 8 bases between. The DNA of the CDR3 is TGTGCCAGCAGCCAAACCCCGAACAATCAGCCCCAGCATTTT. Protein: CASSQTPNNQPQHF.

This clonotype occurred a few times. This chain connects TRBV12-3 or TRBV12-4 to TRBJ2-7; unclear D gene. Between the trimmed V and J ends, which lost 4 bases and 5 bases, there was a span of 6 bases. CDR3 size: 11 residues. CDR3 DNA: TGTGCCAGCAGTTCCCGTAACGAGCAGTACTTC. It is translated as CASSSRNEQYF.

This clonotype has more than one count but fewer than ten. V gene TRBV12-3 or TRBV12-4 combines with J gene TRBJ2-7; D possibly corresponds to TRBD2 (6 bases). The CDR3 has 16 amino acids. V was pared by 4 bases and J by 0 bases, with 16 bases between. The CDR3: CASSSVPGGSSYEQYF. Here the CDR3 DNA reads TGTGCCAGCAGTTCGGTCCCCGGAGGGAGCTCCTACGAGCAGTACTTC.

This sequence joins TRBV10-3 and TRBJ2-7; the match to TRBD1 covers 9 bases. J lost 3 bases, V lost 7 bases, and 7 bases had no gene match. From germline, CDR1 is ENHRY and CDR2 SYGVKD. The CDR3 runs to 14 residues. The CDR3 DNA follows: TGTGCCATCACGGGGACAGGGCCTCTCTACGAGCAGTACTTC. Protein product: CAITGTGPLYEQYF.

This chain links TRBV12-3 or TRBV12-4 with TRBJ2-7, with a tentative D call TRBD1 (6 bases). CDR3 length: 14 amino acids. The germline V and J ends were trimmed by 5 bases and 2 bases, with 13 bases remaining between them. CDR3 in DNA: TGTGCCAGCAGTCTAATTAACAGGGCCTACGAGCAGTACTTC. Translation gives CASSLINRAYEQYF.

A few counts support this clonotype. The chain is built from TRBV4-1 and TRBJ2-1, with 9 nucleotides matching TRBD2. Trimming at V came to 1 base and at J to 5 bases, leaving 3 bases not matched to a gene. CDR1 is MGHRA, CDR2 YSYEKL, per germline. CDR3 size: 15 residues. The CDR3 bases are TGCGCCAGCAGCCAAGTTTCTAGCGGGAACAATGAGCAGTTCTTC. It yields the protein CASSQVSSGNNEQFF.

This clonotype occurred a few times. The chain is built from TRBV12-3 or TRBV12-4 and TRBJ2-1; D could derive from TRBD1 or TRBD2 (5 bases each). This CDR3 comprises 14 residues. Between the trimmed V and J ends, which lost 3 bases and 6 bases, there was a span of 12 bases. In DNA, the CDR3 is TGTGCCAGCAGTTTCGGGACCGCTATCAATGAGCAGTTCTTC. This translates into CASSFGTAINEQFF.

This clonotype has just a few counts. V is TRBV20-1 and J is TRBJ2-1, with D perhaps being TRBD1 or TRBD2 (7 bases each). Germline values: CDR1 DFQATT, CDR2 SNEGSKA (reference sequence). V gave up 5 bases and J gave up 4 bases, with 18 bases separating them. The length of the CDR3 is 15 residues. The chain's CDR3 is CSAGGGLRGYNEQFF. The CDR3 nucleotides are TGCAGTGCTGGAGGGGGCTTGCGGGGGTACAATGAGCAGTTCTTC.

In this sample, this clonotype turned up a few times. The V call is TRBV7-9, the J call TRBJ2-1; weak D call: TRBD2 (5 bases). V dropped 3 bases and J dropped 8 bases, with 11 bases sitting between them. CDR1 and CDR2 from the germline V gene are SEHNR and FQNEAQ (reference sequence). CDR3 length equals 13 residues. As DNA, the CDR3 is TGTGCCAGCAGCTTGGGAGACGGATATGAGCAGTTCTTC. Amino acid sequence: CASSLGDGYEQFF.

This clonotype has at least ten counts. This rearrangement joins TRBV5-1 to TRBJ2-3; unclear D gene. The ends were cut back, 4 bases at V and 1 base at J, with 13 bases in the middle. Per the germline V gene, CDR1 is SGHRS and CDR2 is YFSETQ. The CDR3 is 15 residues long. The CDR3 region has the DNA TGCGCCAGCAGCCGTACCGGCGCAGGCACAGATACGCAGTATTTT. This codes for CASSRTGAGTDTQYF. Full variable domain (outside the CDR3, taken from reference TRBV5-1 and TRBJ2-3): KAGVTQTPRYLIKTRGQQVTLSCSPISGHRSVSWYQQTPGQGLQFLFEYFSETQRNKGNFPGRFSGRQFSNSRSEMNVSTLELGDSALYLCASSRTGAGTDTQYFGPGTRLTVL.

The V gene is TRBV25-1, the J gene TRBJ1-4; D possibly corresponds to TRBD1 (6 bases). Germline CDR1 and CDR2: MGHDK and SYGVNS. The CDR3 is made up of 15 amino acids. V gave up 5 bases and J gave up 6 bases, with 16 bases separating them. Here the CDR3 DNA reads TGTGCCAGCAGTAGCCCCGTGGGGGCCTATGAAAAACTGTTTTTT. Translation gives CASSSPVGAYEKLFF.

This clonotype was observed a handful of times. The rearrangement joins TRBV24-1 to TRBJ1-1; 8 positions agree with TRBD1. J gave up 4 bases and V 5 bases, and 8 bases lay outside the gene matches. Per the germline V gene, CDR1 is KGHDR and CDR2 is SFDVKD. The CDR3 runs 15 residues. DNA for the CDR3: TGTGCCACCAGTGGCCCCGGGACAGGATTCACTGAAGCTTTCTTT. Translating it yields CATSGPGTGFTEAFF.

This clonotype appeared a few times. The junction departs from germline at one end; a sequencing error may be responsible. The chain has TRBV25-1 and TRBJ2-1, with 14 bases fitting TRBD2. CDR1 MGHDK and CDR2 SYGVNS come from the germline V gene. The CDR3 covers 15 residues. CDR3 protein: CASSRLAGGYNKQFF. The CDR3, as DNA: TGTGCCAGCAGCAGACTAGCGGGGGGGTACAATAAGCAGTTCTTC.

This clonotype was detected only a few times. The chain joins TRBV11-2 to TRBJ2-1; D not resolved. This CDR3 is 11 amino acids long. Trimming shortened V by 5 bases and J by 10 bases, and 9 bases separated the two germline ends. CDR1 and CDR2 (germline): SGHAT, FQNNGV. The CDR3 nucleotides read TGTGCCAGCAGCCCCAGGTCGGAGCAGTTCTTC. This sequence encodes CASSPRSEQFF.

As DNA, the CDR3 is TGTGCCAGCTCACTGGGACAGGGGGCCGGTAGCAATCAGCCCCAGCATTTT. Its translation is CASSLGQGAGSNQPQHF. This chain links TRBV18 with TRBJ1-5; 12 positions agree with TRBD1. Germline lookup yields CDR1 KGHSH and CDR2 LQKENI. CDR3 length: 17 amino acids. Trimming cost V 4 bases and J 0 bases; bases outside gene matches: 4.